The 26 T cell receptor beta chains reported below all come from one sample, sequenced in a study of vaccination and CD4 T cells after COVID-19. The Oncomine TCR Beta short-read assay generated sequence data from the DNA of cultured CD4+ T cells. Using its own MiXCR run on the PCR reads, TCRdb lists one record per CDR3 protein. The sample has 20,000 to 25,000 distinct CDR3 sequences, less than 65% seen once. Antigens of these TCRs are unknown. Treatment in this sample: roughly 10-day PBMC culture with coronavirus spike peptide pools or control peptides (ViraFEST assay). The sample was CD4+ T cells from blood, cultured in vitro, taken after SARS-CoV-2 vaccination. The receptors here all came from a human donor who received a COVID-19 vaccine.

The chain carries TRBV18 and TRBJ1-5; D is possibly TRBD1 (6 bases). V was shortened by 2 bases and J by 9 bases, with 14 bases between the two germline ends. The CDR3 is 14 residues long. Germline-derived CDR1 and CDR2 are KGHSH and LQKENI. The CDR3 here is CASSPTGAEGPQHF. CDR3 in DNA: TGTGCCAGCTCACCAACGGGGGCGGAGGGGCCCCAGCATTTT.

The genes are TRBV11-3 and TRBJ1-6, with TRBD1 matching 9 bases. CDR1 is SGHNT, CDR2 YENEEA, per germline. The CDR3 runs to 15 residues. The trim removed 5 bases at V and 9 bases at J, leaving 8 bases unmatched. The CDR3 region is CASSPQGAGGSPLHF. CDR3 DNA: TGTGCCAGCAGCCCACAGGGGGCAGGAGGTTCACCCCTCCACTTT. The variable domain in full, completed from reference TRBV11-3 and TRBJ1-6, reads EAGVVQSPRYKIIEKKQPVAFWCNPISGHNTLYWYLQNLGQGPELLIRYENEEAVDDSQLPKDRFSAERLKGVDSTLKIQPAELGDSAVYLCASSPQGAGGSPLHFGNGTRLTVT.

The rearrangement joins TRBV5-6 to TRBJ1-2; D is possibly TRBD1 (5 bases). CDR1 SGHDT and CDR2 YYEEEE come from the germline V gene. The CDR3 contains 14 residues. The V and J ends lost 0 bases and 8 bases respectively, with 14 bases between them. CDR3 sequence reads: CASSLDGGVRGYTF. The DNA for the CDR3 is TGTGCCAGCAGCTTGGATGGGGGAGTGAGGGGCTACACCTTC.

This chain uses TRBV6-5 with TRBJ2-5; 10 nucleotides align to TRBD1. The germline CDR1 and CDR2 sequences are MNHEY and SVGAGI. With V trimmed by 2 bases and J by 3 bases, 6 bases remained unmatched. The CDR3 is made up of 16 amino acids. The CDR3 sequence: CASSYPTGTGEETQYF. CDR3 nucleotides: TGTGCCAGCAGTTACCCAACCGGGACAGGGGAAGAGACCCAGTACTTC.

V gene TRBV29-1 combines with J gene TRBJ1-5; D gene uncertain. Germline V gene lookup returns CDR1 SQVTM and CDR2 ANQGSEA. The CDR3 totals 13 residues. The V end was cut by 7 bases, the J end by 6 bases, with 16 bases between. The DNA of the CDR3 is TGCAGCGCCTCAGTAGGGCCGGGTCAGCCCCAGCATTTT. Protein sequence: CSASVGPGQPQHF.

V and J are TRBV2 and TRBJ2-3, with 10 positions matching TRBD2. This CDR3 has 15 residues. V lost 6 bases and J lost 4; bases outside the gene matches: 7. CDR1 SNHLY and CDR2 FYNNEI come from the germline V gene. In DNA form, the CDR3 reads TGTGCCAGCAGATCTAGCGGGGGAGGGTCAGATACGCAGTATTTT. Encoded protein: CASRSSGGGSDTQYF. Full variable domain (rest looked up from reference TRBV2 and TRBJ2-3): EPEVTQTPSHQVTQMGQEVILRCVPISNHLYFYWYRQILGQKVEFLVSFYNNEISEKSEIFDDQFSVERPDGSNFTLKIRSTKLEDSAMYFCASRSSGGGSDTQYFGPGTRLTVL.

This clonotype has more than one count but fewer than ten. This sequence joins TRBV27 and TRBJ2-5, with TRBD2 matching over 8 bases. The CDR3 contains 15 residues. Germline trimming cut 3 bases from V and 5 bases from J; bases unmatched to any gene: 8. Germline loops: CDR1 MNHEY, CDR2 SMNVEV (reference sequence). The CDR3 region is CASSLRGARWETQYF. The CDR3 nucleotides read TGTGCCAGCAGTTTGCGGGGGGCCCGGTGGGAGACCCAGTACTTC.

This chain connects TRBV11-3 to TRBJ2-2; D is ambiguous. Germline V gives CDR1 SGHNT, CDR2 YENEEA. Trimming stripped 1 base from V and 6 bases from J, with 12 bases between. This CDR3 contains 15 residues. CDR3 in DNA: TGTGCCAGCAGCTTAGCCCTGACTGGGGCCGGGGAGCTGTTTTTT. Its protein is CASSLALTGAGELFF.

The J gene is TRBJ2-7, the V gene TRBV19; D not certain. The CDR3 extends over 12 amino acids. Deletions cut 6 bases from V and 6 bases from J, with 12 bases between. From germline, CDR1 is LNHDA and CDR2 SQIVND (reference sequence). The CDR3 region has the DNA TGTGCCAGTAGCCCGTACTCTGGCGAGCAGTACTTC. Amino acids: CASSPYSGEQYF.

This chain connects TRBV21-1 to TRBJ1-3; the D call in the table, TRBD1, was not verified against the DNA. TRBV21-1 is shown as a pseudogene. This CDR3 is built from 16 residues. As DNA, the CDR3 is TGTGCCAGCAGCTCTCGGGACAGGGTTGGTGGAAACACCATATATTTT. Translating gives CASSSRDRVGGNTIYF.

V gene TRBV20-1 combines with J gene TRBJ2-1; TRBD2 aligns across 8 bases. CDR3 length equals 14 residues. The V and J ends lost 4 bases and 4 bases, in that order; junction bases with no gene match: 6. Germline V gene sequence: CDR1 DFQATT, CDR2 SNEGSKA (reference sequence). As DNA, the CDR3 is TGCAGTGCTACGCAGCGGGGGCTATACAATGAGCAGTTCTTC. It codes for CSATQRGLYNEQFF.

This clonotype is medium-sized within its sample. This chain links TRBV30 with TRBJ1-5; a possible D gene is TRBD1 (6 bases). With 0 bases removed from V and 7 bases from J, the gap between germline ends came to 13 bases. There are 14 residues in the CDR3. The germline V gene encodes CDR1 GTSNPN and CDR2 SVGIG (reference sequence). CDR3 DNA: TGTGCCTGGAGTGTACCGGGCAGGGGCCAGCCCCAGCATTTT. It translates to CAWSVPGRGQPQHF.

A few counts support this clonotype. The chain carries TRBV6-5 and TRBJ2-1; 11 positions match TRBD2. This CDR3 comprises 18 residues. CDR1 and CDR2 from the germline V gene are MNHEY and SVGAGI. V was pared by 3 bases and J by 5 bases, with 12 bases of the junction left unmatched. The CDR3: CASSYRRLGLAVNNEQFF. CDR3 in DNA: TGTGCCAGCAGTTATCGGAGGTTGGGACTAGCGGTTAACAATGAGCAGTTCTTC.

The chain links TRBV2 to TRBJ2-7; the D gene is possibly TRBD1 (5 bases). This CDR3 has 14 amino acids. The ends were cut back, 0 bases at V and 4 bases at J, with 10 bases in the middle. CDR1 and CDR2 (germline): SNHLY, FYNNEI. Here the CDR3 DNA reads TGTGCCAGCAGTGAAGCGGGGCAGATTTACGAGCAGTACTTC. Protein sequence: CASSEAGQIYEQYF.

This clonotype is labeled as medium-sized. The chain is built from TRBV20-1 and TRBJ2-5, with TRBD2 as a possible D gene (6 bases). Trimming took off 5 bases at V and 4 bases at J, with 11 bases between the two ends. The CDR3 is 12 residues long. Germline-derived CDR1 and CDR2 are DFQATT and SNEGSKA (reference sequence). CDR3 nucleotides: TGCAGTGCTCGACCTAGCGCAGAGACCCAGTACTTC. Protein sequence: CSARPSAETQYF.

There are a few counts of this clonotype. The chain combines TRBV7-2 with TRBJ1-5; possibly TRBD1 for D (6 bases). This CDR3 has 15 residues. CDR1 SGHTA and CDR2 FQGNSA come from the germline V gene. The V end lost 6 bases, the J end lost 3 bases, and 15 bases lay between the germline ends. This CDR3 reads CASSQGTRNNQPQHF. DNA for the CDR3: TGTGCCAGCAGTCAGGGGACCCGCAACAATCAGCCCCAGCATTTT.

This clonotype has just a few counts. The rearrangement joins TRBV7-9 to TRBJ1-1; 10 bases agree with TRBD1. Germline V CDR1 and CDR2: SEHNR, FQNEAQ (reference sequence). V shed 1 base, J shed 3 bases, and the junction held 14 bases outside the gene matches. The CDR3 spans 19 residues. CDR3 residues: CASSLDQPGTGVGDTEAFF. The CDR3 nucleotides read TGTGCCAGCAGCTTAGACCAGCCCGGGACAGGGGTGGGGGACACTGAAGCTTTCTTT.

The chain uses TRBV11-3 and TRBJ1-1; D not certain. Trimming shortened V by 1 base and J by 5 bases, and 8 bases separated the two germline ends. From germline, CDR1 is SGHNT and CDR2 YENEEA. The CDR3 covers 13 residues. The CDR3 DNA follows: TGTGCCAGCAGCTTAGGGTCGGAAACTGAAGCTTTCTTT. Translating gives CASSLGSETEAFF.

This clonotype was detected a few times. The J gene is TRBJ1-1, the V gene TRBV10-3; 7 nucleotides align to TRBD1. From germline, CDR1 is ENHRY and CDR2 SYGVKD. CDR3 length: 15 amino acids. Trimming cost V 1 base and J 3 bases; bases outside gene matches: 5. The CDR3: CAISEFSTGDTEAFF. In nucleotides, the CDR3 is TGTGCCATCAGTGAGTTTAGCACAGGGGACACTGAAGCTTTCTTT.

The rearrangement links TRBV6-9 to TRBJ1-3; no reliable D call. Trimming removed 3 bases from V and 4 bases from J, with 7 bases in between. The CDR3 spans 13 residues. The V gene's germline CDR1 is MNHGY and CDR2 SVAAGI. CDR3 loop: CASSYPQGNTIYF. CDR3 nucleotide sequence: TGTGCCAGCAGTTACCCTCAGGGAAACACCATATATTTT.

The CDR3: CASNTLQVPGERDTQYF. The DNA for the CDR3 is TGTGCCAGCAATACACTCCAAGTACCAGGAGAGAGGGATACGCAGTATTTT. The genes are TRBV6-2 or TRBV6-3 and TRBJ2-3, with unresolved D. This CDR3 spans 17 amino acids. The germline V gene encodes CDR1 MNHEY and CDR2 SVGEGT. V was cut by 7 bases and J by 6 bases, with 26 bases left in between.

The chain carries TRBV5-4 and TRBJ2-5; D not resolved. Trimming took off 7 bases at V and 6 bases at J, with 19 bases between the two ends. The CDR3 totals 14 residues. The germline gives CDR1 SGHNT, CDR2 YYREEE (reference sequence). CDR3 sequence reads: CASDPDPDRQTQYF. CDR3 coding DNA: TGTGCCAGCGATCCGGACCCGGATCGTCAGACCCAGTACTTC. Combining the CDR3 with reference TRBV5-4 and TRBJ2-5 gives the whole variable domain ETGVTQSPTHLIKTRGQQVTLRCSSQSGHNTVSWYQQALGQGPQFIFQYYREEENGRGNFPPRFSGLQFPNYSSELNVNALELDDSALYLCASDPDPDRQTQYFGPGTRLLVL.

This rearrangement joins TRBV29-1 to TRBJ1-5, with 7 bases matching TRBD1. CDR1 and CDR2 from the germline V gene are SQVTM and ANQGSEA. V dropped 7 bases and J dropped 3; count of bases not matched to a gene: 6. The CDR3 is 13 amino acids. CDR3: CSASTGYNQPQHF. As DNA, the CDR3 is TGCAGCGCATCGACAGGGTACAATCAGCCCCAGCATTTT.

This clonotype was found a few times. This rearrangement joins TRBV7-8 to TRBJ1-2, with 7 bases identical to TRBD1. The CDR3 is 12 amino acids. The ends lost 5 bases at V and 7 bases at J; junction bases unmatched: 4. Germline CDR1 is SGHVS and CDR2 is FQNEAQ. As DNA, the CDR3 is TGTGCCAGCAGCAACCACAGGGGTGGCTACACCTTC. This sequence encodes CASSNHRGGYTF.

The V gene is TRBV19, the J gene TRBJ1-4; a possible D gene is TRBD1 (5 bases). V was cut by 3 bases and J by 6 bases, with 11 bases left in between. Germline V gene sequence: CDR1 LNHDA, CDR2 SQIVND (reference sequence). This CDR3 is 14 amino acids long. CDR3 DNA sequence: TGTGCCAGTAGTATTCACGGACAATATGAAAAACTGTTTTTT. This encodes CASSIHGQYEKLFF.

The chain uses TRBV20-1 and TRBJ2-7; TRBD2 matches at 8 bases. The germline V gene encodes CDR1 DFQATT and CDR2 SNEGSKA (reference sequence). The length of the CDR3 is 13 residues. The CDR3 nucleotides are TGCAGCTCCCTCCTAGCGGGTTCCTACGAGCAGTACTTC. Its translation: CSSLLAGSYEQYF.